Following are 5 T cell receptor beta chains from one sample sequenced in a study of shared clonotypes between healthy human individuals. Naive-designated CD8 cells lacked CD45RO, were positively enriched for CCR7, and omitted terminally differentiated effector memory CD45RA+ cells. The data were produced by immunoSEQ multiplex PCR, yet TCRdb's version contains in-frame clones alone and is incomplete. The sample holds approximately 2,200,000 clones, 85% to 95% seen once. What was sequenced was naive CD8+ T cells from PBMCs. These TCRs come from a man in his late teens or twenties in good health. Some clones in this sample may be carry-over from other donors' samples.

The J gene is TRBJ2-2, the V gene TRBV7-6, with D possibly matching TRBD1 (6 bases). Germline-derived CDR1 and CDR2 are SGHVS and FNYEAQ. Trimming took off 5 bases at V and 10 bases at J, with 20 bases between the two ends. There are 15 residues in the CDR3. The CDR3 DNA reads as TGTGCCAGCAGCGAACAGGGTGAGGACCCGGTGGAGCTGTTTTTT. Its translation is CASSEQGEDPVELFF. Variable domain in full (rest from reference TRBV7-6 and TRBJ2-2): GAGVSQSPRYKVTKRGQDVALRCDPISGHVSLYWYRQALGQGPEFLTYFNYEAQQDKSGLPNDRFSAERPEGSISTLTIQRTEQRDSAMYRCASSEQGEDPVELFFGEGSRLTVL.

This chain joins TRBV7-2 and TRBJ1-1; D gene ambiguous. The V gene's germline CDR1 is SGHTA and CDR2 FQGNSA. This CDR3 region has 15 residues. V lost 5 bases to trimming and J lost 3 bases, with 16 bases between them. The CDR3 reads CASSEGPGLYTEAFF. CDR3 sequence (DNA): TGTGCCAGCAGCGAAGGCCCCGGACTATACACTGAAGCTTTCTTT.

This clone was counted a single time. The rearrangement joins TRBV4-1 to TRBJ2-3; weak D call: TRBD1 (5 bases). The V end was cut by 2 bases, the J end by 4 bases, with 19 bases between. Germline CDR1 reads MGHRA; CDR2 reads YSYEKL. The CDR3 contains 17 residues. The CDR3 DNA is TGCGCCAGCAGCCAAAGGGCTATGACAGAAAATGCAGATACGCAGTATTTT. It codes for CASSQRAMTENADTQYF.

The gene calls are TRBV15 and TRBJ1-5, with D uncertain. The CDR3 extends over 15 amino acids. The ends were cut back, 0 bases at V and 0 bases at J, with 6 bases in the middle. Germline V gives CDR1 LNHNV, CDR2 YYDKDF (reference sequence). The CDR3 sequence is CATSRDEVSNQPQHF. The DNA for the CDR3 is TGTGCCACCAGCAGAGATGAGGTTAGCAATCAGCCCCAGCATTTT. Complete variable domain (other parts from reference TRBV15 and TRBJ1-5): DAMVIQNPRYQVTQFGKPVTLSCSQTLNHNVMYWYQQKSSQAPKLLFHYYDKDFNNEADTPDNFQSRRPNTSFCFLDIRSPGLGDTAMYLCATSRDEVSNQPQHFGDGTRLSIL.

For this clone: This specimen includes other DNA sequences encoding the same CDR3. The rearrangement joins TRBV19 to TRBJ2-7; D call uncertain. The V gene lost 3 bases and the J gene lost 2 bases, with 8 bases spanning the gap. The length of the CDR3 is 13 residues. In germline, CDR1 is LNHDA, CDR2 SQIVND (reference sequence). In DNA form, the CDR3 reads TGTGCCAGTAGTATCAGAGCTACCTACGAGCAGTACTTC. This gives the protein CASSIRATYEQYF.